The 2 T cell receptor beta chains presented below share a single source sample, sequenced in a study of cytomegalovirus exposure and HLA in healthy donors (dated by TCRdb to 2017 to 2019). The method behind the library was the immunoSEQ multiplex PCR assay. For the multiplex PCR, a mixture combining 60 forward primers for TCR Vbeta segments and 13 reverse primers for TCR Jbeta segments was used. Held by TCRdb, this immuneACCESS table contains in-frame sequences only and omits some clones. Under half of the omission traces to an unresolved V gene where checked; the cause of the rest is unknown. This sample is represented by 83,000 or so clones; roughly 80% of them were singletons. In total, the top ten clones hold 9.5% to 13% of the sample. The specimen was PBMCs. These receptors were taken from a man under 40 in good health and CMV-seropositive.

The gene calls are TRBV7-9 and TRBJ2-7; TRBD1 might be the D (6 bases). The CDR3 consists of 15 residues. The V end lost 1 base, the J end lost 5 bases, and 15 bases lay between the germline ends. From germline, CDR1 is SEHNR and CDR2 FQNEAQ (reference sequence). The CDR3 DNA reads as TGTGCCAGCAGCTTAGGGCCAGGGGAAATTGACGAGCAGTACTTC. Translated: CASSLGPGEIDEQYF.

This chain uses TRBV7-9 with TRBJ2-7; TRBD1 agrees at 9 bases. From germline, CDR1 is SEHNR and CDR2 FQNEAQ (reference sequence). V lost 5 bases and J lost 4; bases outside the gene matches: 12. The CDR3 loop spans 16 amino acids. The CDR3 protein is CASSALRGQGPYEQYF. The CDR3 DNA reads TGTGCCAGCAGCGCCCTACGGGGACAGGGACCTTACGAGCAGTACTTC.